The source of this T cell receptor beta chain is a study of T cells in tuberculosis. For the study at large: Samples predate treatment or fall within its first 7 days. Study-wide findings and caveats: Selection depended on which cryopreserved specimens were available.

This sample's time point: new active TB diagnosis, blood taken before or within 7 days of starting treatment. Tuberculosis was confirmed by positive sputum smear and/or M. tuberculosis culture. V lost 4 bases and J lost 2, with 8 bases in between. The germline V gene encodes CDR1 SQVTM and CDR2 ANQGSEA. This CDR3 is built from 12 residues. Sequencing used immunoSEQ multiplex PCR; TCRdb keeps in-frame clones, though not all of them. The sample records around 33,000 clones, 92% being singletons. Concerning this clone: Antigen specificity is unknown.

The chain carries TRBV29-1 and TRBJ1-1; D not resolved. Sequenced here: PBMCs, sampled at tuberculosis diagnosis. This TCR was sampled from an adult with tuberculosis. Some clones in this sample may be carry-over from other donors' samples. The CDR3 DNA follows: TGCAGCGTTGTCCCAGGCAACACTGAAGCTTTCTTT. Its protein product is CSVVPGNTEAFF.